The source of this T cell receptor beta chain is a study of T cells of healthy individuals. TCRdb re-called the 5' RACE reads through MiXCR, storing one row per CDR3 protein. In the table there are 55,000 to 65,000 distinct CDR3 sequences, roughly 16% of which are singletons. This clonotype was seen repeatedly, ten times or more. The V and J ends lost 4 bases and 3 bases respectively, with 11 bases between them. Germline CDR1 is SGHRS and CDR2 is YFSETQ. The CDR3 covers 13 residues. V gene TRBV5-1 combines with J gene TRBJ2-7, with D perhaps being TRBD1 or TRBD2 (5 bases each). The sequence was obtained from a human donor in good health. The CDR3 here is CASSLGPNYEQYF. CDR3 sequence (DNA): TGCGCCAGCAGCCTGGGACCTAACTACGAGCAGTACTTC.